A single sample gave rise to the 13 T cell receptor beta chains below, sequenced in a study of Ad26.COV2.S vaccination and SARS-CoV-2 variants. Noted treatment: 15 to 20 received Ad26.COV2.S at low or high dose, single or two shots; 5 received placebo; per-sample allocation not given. Collection of samples fell on day 63 after the first vaccine or placebo injection. Here immunoSEQ multiplex PCR was the method, and the copy in TCRdb shows in-frame clones only, minus some. The table lists some 400,000 clones, approximately 91% of them singletons. The sample here was peripheral blood, taken in a trial of Ad26.COV2.S vaccine versus placebo. The origin of the receptors is a person between 18 and 59 years old who received the Ad26.COV2.S COVID-19 vaccine or a placebo.

The rearrangement joins TRBV5-1 to TRBJ2-1; 14 nucleotides align to TRBD2. Trimming at V came to 4 bases and at J to 4 bases, leaving 4 bases not matched to a gene. CDR1 and CDR2 from the germline V gene are SGHRS and YFSETQ. CDR3 size: 16 residues. The CDR3 protein is CASSRLAGGTYNEQFF. CDR3 DNA sequence: TGCGCCAGCAGCCGACTAGCGGGAGGGACGTACAATGAGCAGTTCTTC.

The chain recombines TRBV5-5 with TRBJ2-3; possible D gene TRBD2, 5 bases. The germline V and J ends were trimmed by 1 base and 8 bases, with 11 bases remaining between them. Germline lookup yields CDR1 SGHKS and CDR2 YYEKEE (reference sequence). This CDR3 is 13 amino acids long. CDR3 amino acids: CASSLPGIGTQYF. Written as DNA, the CDR3 is TGTGCCAGCAGCTTGCCGGGGATAGGTACGCAGTATTTT.

The rearrangement joins TRBV7-9 to TRBJ2-1; 9 bases map to TRBD1. V shed 4 bases and J 7 bases; nucleotides not matched to a gene: 8. There are 15 residues in the CDR3. Germline-derived CDR1 and CDR2 are SEHNR and FQNEAQ (reference sequence). Here the CDR3 reads CASSYAGQGGNEQFF. The CDR3 coding sequence is TGTGCCAGCAGCTACGCGGGACAGGGAGGAAATGAGCAGTTCTTC.

The rearrangement joins TRBV19 to TRBJ1-6, with D hard to call. This CDR3 contains 16 residues. Germline V gene data show CDR1 as LNHDA and CDR2 as SQIVND (reference sequence). V was pared by 3 bases and J by 7 bases, with 16 bases between. CDR3 amino acids: CASSMGGSNHNSPLHF. CDR3 sequence (DNA): TGTGCCAGTAGTATGGGCGGATCCAACCACAATTCACCCCTCCACTTT.

The chain employs TRBV2 and TRBJ2-3; D might be TRBD2 (6 bases). CDR1 and CDR2 (germline): SNHLY, FYNNEI. There are 15 residues in the CDR3. Trimming cost V 6 bases and J 4 bases, with 17 bases left between them. CDR3 sequence: CASRSLAEGPDTQYF. DNA for the CDR3: TGTGCCAGCAGATCCCTGGCGGAGGGACCAGATACGCAGTATTTT.

This chain uses TRBV11-3 with TRBJ1-1, with D perhaps matching TRBD1 (5 bases). The V end lost 3 bases, the J end lost 2 bases, and 7 bases lay between the germline ends. This CDR3 region has 13 residues. The germline gives CDR1 SGHNT, CDR2 YENEEA. The CDR3 region is CASSLRTNTEAFF. CDR3 bases: TGTGCCAGCAGCTTGCGGACAAACACTGAAGCTTTCTTT.

CDR3 protein: CASSQEQTGDNEQFF. CDR3 nucleotide sequence: TGTGCCAGCAGCCAAGAACAGACGGGGGACAATGAGCAGTTCTTC. The J gene is TRBJ2-1, the V gene TRBV3-1 (or the pseudogene TRBV3-2); possible D gene TRBD2, 6 bases. V gave up 0 bases and J gave up 5 bases, with 11 bases separating them. This CDR3 contains 15 residues. Germline CDR1 reads LGHDT; CDR2 reads YNNKEL (reference sequence).

The gene calls are TRBV13 and TRBJ2-1; no reliable D call. The CDR3 contains 15 residues. Looked up from germline, CDR1 is PRHDT and CDR2 is FYEKMQ (reference sequence). V was shortened by 4 bases and J by 3 bases, with 13 bases between the two germline ends. CDR3 DNA: TGTGCCAGCAGCTCGAGTAGCCCTAGCTACAATGAGCAGTTCTTC. The encoded protein is CASSSSSPSYNEQFF.

The chain employs TRBV7-3 and TRBJ2-3; possibly TRBD2 for D (6 bases). The ends were cut back, 5 bases at V and 1 base at J, with 16 bases in the middle. Germline V gives CDR1 SGHTA, CDR2 FQGTGA. This CDR3 has 16 amino acids. CDR3 loop: CASSPGGVAGTDTQYF. In DNA form, the CDR3 reads TGTGCCAGCAGCCCCGGAGGGGTAGCGGGCACAGATACGCAGTATTTT.

This chain links TRBV28 with TRBJ2-3, with TRBD1 matching over 8 bases. V shed 6 bases, J shed 3 bases, and the junction held 11 bases outside the gene matches. The V gene's germline CDR1 is MDHEN and CDR2 SYDVKM. This CDR3 is built from 16 residues. CDR3: CASSPMADRETDTQYF. CDR3 DNA sequence: TGTGCCAGCAGCCCCATGGCGGACAGGGAGACAGATACGCAGTATTTT.

The CDR3 sequence: CASSLSSGTNEKLFF. DNA of the CDR3: TGTGCCAGCAGCCTCTCCAGTGGAACTAATGAAAAACTGTTTTTT. V is TRBV11-2 and J is TRBJ1-4, with D unresolved. V was trimmed by 5 bases and J by 1 base, leaving 11 bases between them. CDR1 and CDR2 from the germline V gene are SGHAT and FQNNGV. This CDR3 comprises 15 residues.

The rearrangement links TRBV5-5 to TRBJ2-7; 8 nucleotides line up with TRBD2. In germline, CDR1 is SGHKS, CDR2 YYEKEE (reference sequence). The V gene end was trimmed by 4 bases and the J gene end by 9 bases; junction bases not matched to a gene: 18. The CDR3 length is 16 residues. The CDR3 region is CASSTRPGQLAGGQYF. The CDR3 nucleotides are TGTGCCAGCAGCACCCGCCCCGGACAGCTGGCGGGGGGGCAGTACTTC.

This chain joins TRBV28 and TRBJ2-3, with TRBD1 matching 8 bases. With 2 bases clipped from V and 6 bases from J, the junction kept 10 bases outside the gene matches. CDR3 length: 16 residues. Germline-derived CDR1 and CDR2 are MDHEN and SYDVKM. As DNA, the CDR3 is TGTGCCAGCAGTTTAAGCGGCCAGGGGGCTTGGGATACGCAGTATTTT. Amino acids: CASSLSGQGAWDTQYF.